This T cell receptor (beta chain) was observed in a study of cytomegalovirus exposure and HLA in healthy donors. Across the study: The 120 or so validation repertoires, a later analysis reported, used the same platform as the 550 to 800 first-cohort repertoires. Overall study findings and caveats: Within the 100 to 150 validation repertoires, first-cohort TCR clusters tended to co-occur, according to a later analysis.

Germline loops: CDR1 LGHNA, CDR2 YSLEER. V was clipped by 0 bases and J by 1 base, with 4 bases between them. The CDR3 is 14 residues long. TCRdb's table, derived via immunoSEQ multiplex PCR, lists solely in-frame clones and lacks some. This table has 150,000 to 200,000 clones, approximately 88% appearing once. Remarks on this clone: The antigen remains unidentified.

This sequence originates from a young man in good health and CMV-seropositive. This chain joins TRBV4-3 and TRBJ2-1; no clear D. Sample: PBMCs. Here the CDR3 reads CASSQDSSYNEQFF. CDR3 DNA sequence: TGCGCCAGCAGCCAAGACAGTTCCTACAATGAGCAGTTCTTC.